These T cell receptor beta chains were read from a single sample in a study of T cell responses to AZD1222 COVID-19 vaccine. Some clones are missing from TCRdb's copy, which holds only in-frame ones; the method was immunoSEQ multiplex PCR. The sample yields 110,000 or so clones, about 85% seen once. This material consisted of peripheral blood, taken on day 0 of AZD1222 vaccination. The receptors here all came from an adult in good health. Each CDR3 is given without its conserved first and last residue. A D gene is named only where the DNA matches it firmly.

TRBV12-3/TRBV12-4 - ASSFSGGVQAF
TRBV7-6 TRBD1 ASSWGQGVGNTIY
TRBV4-2 - ASSQERGLWRVSPLH
TRBV15 - ATSDNSYEQY
TRBV5-4 TRBD2 ASSPSLAGGLRSQY
TRBV30 - AWSGTYGYT
TRBV28 - ASSPPSTDTQY
TRBV5-1 TRBD1 ASSRGQGSTGANVLT
TRBV19 TRBD2 ASSAWTSGRGDTGELF
TRBV29-1 TRBD2 SVGGASGSHEQF
TRBV4-2 TRBD1 ASSQEVTGRNTGELF
TRBV15 - ATSPGGQAGNTIY
TRBV5-4 - ASSPLVGTSNSPLH
TRBV28 - ASSFFRGSDGYT
TRBV21-1 - ASSKIVTLNEQF
TRBV4-2 TRBD1 ASSPQGAATDTQY
TRBV27 TRBD2 ASSLIAGVGDTQY
TRBV7-8 - ASSSRRGSGNQPQH
TRBV11-2 - ASSFPGGGHPLAQH
TRBV6-5 - ASSRPGQSYEQY
TRBV27 - ARVPYWEETQY
TRBV25-1 - ASSEGPEAF
TRBV7-2 TRBD1 ASSFATGEGPLH
TRBV5-5 - ASSPGWGRAYGYT
TRBV4-1 TRBD2 ASAPRLADTLGQF
TRBV5-6 - ASSLLPAGDTEAF
TRBV28 TRBD1 ASIGQGGSPLH
TRBV27 - ASSRDRAGELF
TRBV7-9 - ASSLSGGVNQPQH
TRBV29-1 - SASPTGTQY
TRBV4-3 TRBD2 ASSQDPSGGAETQY
TRBV5-1 TRBD1 ASSTGTGRNQPQH
TRBV7-9 - ASSLGRLNTEAF
TRBV7-2 - ASSRVGSGVGTDTQY
TRBV3-1/TRBV3-2 - ASSQDGRGEQF
TRBV6-5 - ATGQSQETQY
TRBV27 - ASSLSTGKGGYT
TRBV4-3 - ASSQDRKLNTEAF
TRBV10-3 - AISGASVRVNTEAF
TRBV10-3 - AIRGAGGTANEKLF
TRBV4-3 - ASSQVAWEKNYGYT
TRBV14 - ASSQEDPYSNEKLF
TRBV3-1/TRBV3-2 TRBD1 ASSQDAGTAHYGYT
TRBV19 - ASSIGGEPNVYSNQPQH
TRBV12-3/TRBV12-4 - ASSRFDETQY
TRBV6-2/TRBV6-3 - ASSRGLHEQY
TRBV2 TRBD1 ASGTGPLSNSPLH
TRBV25-1 TRBD1 ASEPTGTGGSEQY